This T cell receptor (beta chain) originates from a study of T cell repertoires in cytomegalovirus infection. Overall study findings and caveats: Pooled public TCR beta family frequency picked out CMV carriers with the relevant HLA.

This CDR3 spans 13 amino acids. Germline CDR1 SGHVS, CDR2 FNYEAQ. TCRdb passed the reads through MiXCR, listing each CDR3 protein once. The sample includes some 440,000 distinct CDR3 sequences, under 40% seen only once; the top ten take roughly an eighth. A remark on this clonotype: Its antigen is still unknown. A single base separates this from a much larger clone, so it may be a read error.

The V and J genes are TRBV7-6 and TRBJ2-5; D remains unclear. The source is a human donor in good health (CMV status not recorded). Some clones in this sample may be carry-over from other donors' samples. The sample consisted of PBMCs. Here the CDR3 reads CASSTKSQETKYF. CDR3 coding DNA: TGTGCCAGCAGCACCAAATCCCAAGAGACCAAGTACTTC.